This TCR beta chain was profiled in a study of OX40 agonist ivuxolimab in advanced cancers. For the study in its entirety: Ivuxolimab was an agonistic, fully human IgG2 monoclonal antibody directed against OX40 (CD134), a costimulatory receptor. Intravenous ivuxolimab was administered to patients every 2 weeks at six dose levels: 0.01, 0.1, 0.3, 1.5, 3 and 10 mg/kg. Among the roughly 52 dose-escalation patients, about 19 had hepatocellular carcinoma, approximately 15 melanoma, 9 renal cell carcinoma and 9 head and neck cancer. A male proportion of 70% to 90% and a mean age of about 60 years, ranging from roughly 20 to 80, were recorded for the dose-escalation cohort. Prior anti-PD-1, anti-PD-L1 or anti-CTLA-4 therapy was permitted, and 30% to 50% of dose-escalation patients had received checkpoint inhibitors. Partial responses occurred in three dose-escalation patients: two with cutaneous melanoma and one with hepatocellular carcinoma. The purpose of peripheral TCRbeta sequencing was to test whether ivuxolimab changed TCR sequence diversity and led to clonal T-cell expansion. The paper covers the monotherapy dose-escalation part of the phase I ivuxolimab trial, which included N of about 50 patients.

Patients with a history of autoimmune disease or receiving systemic immunosuppression were excluded from the trial. Peripheral blood for TCR sequencing was collected from all dose cohorts at baseline, on cycle 4 day 1, and on cycle 7 day 1. Samples came from an open-label, multicenter, first-in-human phase I dose-escalation trial of ivuxolimab. Adults with locally advanced or metastatic melanoma, renal cell, hepatocellular, or head and neck squamous cell carcinoma were enrolled in the trial. CD4+ and CD8+ T cells were sorted separately from peripheral blood before TCR sequencing. Findings and caveats that apply to the study as a whole: After ivuxolimab, more expanded clones were found on average in CD8+ T cells than in CD4+ T cells. Low levels of normalized T-cell clonal expansion were also seen in some patients who did not respond. In partial responders in the 0.1-3.0 mg/kg groups, normalized peripheral clonal expansion was found to be among the lowest, especially among CD8+ T cells. At doses from 0.1 to 3.0 mg/kg, clonal expansion was seen in both CD4+ and CD8+ blood T cells between baseline and week 6. Antigen specificity was not determined for the clonally expanded peripheral T cells.

Genomic DNA was isolated from the sorted cells so that the TCRbeta CDR3 region could be sequenced. TCRbeta CDR3 regions were sequenced using the immunoSEQ Assay. The source is immuneACCESS, and TCRdb retained only in-frame sequences with V and J called. Part of the clones is not carried over; for the studies checked, unresolved V genes explain less than half of this, and the remainder is unexplained. The sample contains about 64,000 clones, roughly 81% of them found a single time. The ten largest clonotypes hold 7.5% to 10% of the sample. To note about this clone: The antigen it binds to is not known. Base qualities are not provided; no much larger clone lies one nucleotide away.

From a lookup of the germline V gene, CDR1 and CDR2 are SGHDT and YYEEEE. The V and J ends are trimmed by 5 bases and 6 bases, leaving 18 bases between them. The CDR3, from cysteine to phenylalanine, totals 16 residues. The kept DNA is CDR3 alone, 48 bases in frame from the first base. This specimen consisted of CD4+ or CD8+ T cells sorted from blood, obtained in a trial of the OX40 agonist ivuxolimab. This sequence was found in an adult with an advanced solid tumor such as melanoma, head and neck, liver or kidney cancer. Rearrangement joined TRBV5-6 to TRBJ1-6; TRBD1 is perhaps the D gene, given 5 matching bases. CDR3 loop: CASSHGWGRTNSPLHF. The base sequence is TGTGCCAGCAGTCATGGTTGGGGGAGGACTAATTCACCCCTCCACTTT.